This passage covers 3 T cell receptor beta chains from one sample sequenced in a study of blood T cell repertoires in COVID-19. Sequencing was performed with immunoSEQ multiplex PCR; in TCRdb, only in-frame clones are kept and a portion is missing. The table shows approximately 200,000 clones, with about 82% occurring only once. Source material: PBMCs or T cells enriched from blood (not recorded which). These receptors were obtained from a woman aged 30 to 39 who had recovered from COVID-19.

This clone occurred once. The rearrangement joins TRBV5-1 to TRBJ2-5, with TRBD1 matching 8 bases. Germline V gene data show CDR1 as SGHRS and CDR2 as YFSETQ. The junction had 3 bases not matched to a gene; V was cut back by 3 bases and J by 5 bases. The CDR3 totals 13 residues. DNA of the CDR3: TGCGCCAGCAGCTGGGGACAGGCGGAGACCCAGTACTTC. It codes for CASSWGQAETQYF.

In DNA, the CDR3 is TGTGCCAGCAGTTTACCTAAAACACTAGCGGGAGGGCCTGGTTACGAGCAGTACTTC. It specifies CASSLPKTLAGGPGYEQYF. This chain uses TRBV28 with TRBJ2-7, with TRBD2 identical over 13 bases. The CDR3 length is 19 residues. Germline CDR1 is MDHEN and CDR2 is SYDVKM. Losses at the gene ends were 2 bases for V and 4 bases for J; bases not matched to a gene: 14.

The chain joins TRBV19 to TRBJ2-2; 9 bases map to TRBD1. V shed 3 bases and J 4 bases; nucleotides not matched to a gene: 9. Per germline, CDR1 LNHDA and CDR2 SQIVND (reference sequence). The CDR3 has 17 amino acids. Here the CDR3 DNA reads TGTGCCAGTAGTATTTATGGGGGACAGGGTGTCACCGGGGAGCTGTTTTTT. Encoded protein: CASSIYGGQGVTGELFF.